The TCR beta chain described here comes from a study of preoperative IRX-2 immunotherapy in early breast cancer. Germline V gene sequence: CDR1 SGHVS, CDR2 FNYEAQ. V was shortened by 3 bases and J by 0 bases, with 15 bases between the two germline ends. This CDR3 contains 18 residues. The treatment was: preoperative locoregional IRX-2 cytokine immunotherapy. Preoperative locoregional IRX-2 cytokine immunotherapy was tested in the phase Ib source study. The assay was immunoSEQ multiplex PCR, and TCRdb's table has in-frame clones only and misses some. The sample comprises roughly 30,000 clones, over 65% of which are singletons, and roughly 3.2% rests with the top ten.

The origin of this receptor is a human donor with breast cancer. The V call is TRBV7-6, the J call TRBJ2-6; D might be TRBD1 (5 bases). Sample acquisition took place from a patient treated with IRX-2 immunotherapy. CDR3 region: CASSLGGQGYSGANVLTF. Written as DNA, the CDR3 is TGTGCCAGCAGCTTGGGTGGTCAGGGCTACTCTGGGGCCAACGTCCTGACTTTC. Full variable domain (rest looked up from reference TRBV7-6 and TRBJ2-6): GAGVSQSPRYKVTKRGQDVALRCDPISGHVSLYWYRQALGQGPEFLTYFNYEAQQDKSGLPNDRFSAERPEGSISTLTIQRTEQRDSAMYRCASSLGGQGYSGANVLTFGAGSRLTVL.